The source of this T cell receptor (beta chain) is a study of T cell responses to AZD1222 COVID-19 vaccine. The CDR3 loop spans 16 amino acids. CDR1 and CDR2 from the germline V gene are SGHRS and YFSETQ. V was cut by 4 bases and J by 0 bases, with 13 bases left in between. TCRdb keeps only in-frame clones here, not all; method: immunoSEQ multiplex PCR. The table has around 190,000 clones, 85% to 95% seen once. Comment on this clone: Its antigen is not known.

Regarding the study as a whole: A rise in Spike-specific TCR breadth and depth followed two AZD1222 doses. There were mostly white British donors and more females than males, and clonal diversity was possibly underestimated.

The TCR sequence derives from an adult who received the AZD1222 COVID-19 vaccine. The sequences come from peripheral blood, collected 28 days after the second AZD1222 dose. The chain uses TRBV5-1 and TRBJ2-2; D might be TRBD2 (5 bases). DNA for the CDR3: TGCGCCAGCAGCGTGGACGGGGTAGCGAACACCGGGGAGCTGTTTTTT. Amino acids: CASSVDGVANTGELFF.